A single sample gave rise to the 14 T cell receptor beta chains below, sequenced in a study of T cells after yellow fever vaccination. TCRdb reanalysed the 5' RACE reads using MiXCR and keeps one entry per CDR3 protein. The repertoire holds 500,000 to 700,000 distinct CDR3 sequences, with approximately 21% as singletons. Sequencing used PBMCs, obtained 15 days after the yellow fever booster vaccination. These receptors were taken from a man aged 25 to 40 who received the YFV17D yellow fever vaccine.

This clonotype occurred a few times. This chain links TRBV20-1 with TRBJ2-7, with D perhaps matching TRBD1 (5 bases). CDR1 DFQATT and CDR2 SNEGSKA come from the germline V gene (reference sequence). This CDR3 contains 14 residues. V was clipped by 0 bases and J by 2 bases, with 11 bases between them. The CDR3 sequence: CSARDWGTTYEQYF. In DNA, the CDR3 is TGCAGTGCTAGAGATTGGGGCACCACCTACGAGCAGTACTTC.

This clonotype was seen a handful of times. The chain carries TRBV10-3 and TRBJ2-2; D tentatively fits TRBD1 or TRBD2 (6 bases each). With 2 bases removed from V and 5 bases from J, the gap between germline ends came to 12 bases. Germline V gene sequence: CDR1 ENHRY, CDR2 SYGVKD. This CDR3 contains 15 residues. The chain's CDR3 is CAISEQQGRTGELFF. The DNA for the CDR3 is TGTGCCATCAGTGAGCAGCAGGGGAGGACCGGGGAGCTGTTTTTT.

This clonotype has just one count. The rearrangement joins TRBV29-1 to TRBJ2-7; D gene unclear. The CDR3 length is 11 residues. Trimming pared 5 bases from V and 7 bases from J, leaving 12 bases between. CDR1 SQVTM and CDR2 ANQGSEA come from the germline V gene. CDR3 sequence reads: CSVPIAGEQYF. CDR3 coding DNA: TGCAGCGTTCCTATAGCTGGGGAGCAGTACTTC.

V is TRBV2 and J is TRBJ2-1; D is uncertain. Trimming cost V 10 bases and J 4 bases, with 14 bases left between them. From germline, CDR1 is SNHLY and CDR2 FYNNEI. The CDR3 has 13 amino acids. The CDR3 region is CAIQDSEYNEQFF. The CDR3 DNA sequence: TGTGCCATTCAAGACTCCGAATACAATGAGCAGTTCTTC.

The chain couples TRBV29-1 to TRBJ2-5; 7 nucleotides agree with TRBD1. This CDR3 is built from 14 residues. CDR1 is SQVTM, CDR2 ANQGSEA, per germline. V was clipped by 6 bases and J by 1 base; unmatched bases: 8. The CDR3 reads CSVVYRGSQETQYF. The DNA of the CDR3 is TGCAGCGTCGTGTACAGGGGTTCCCAAGAGACCCAGTACTTC.

The chain combines TRBV11-2 with TRBJ2-7; 16 positions match TRBD2. V lost 0 bases to trimming and J lost 7 bases; unmatched junction nucleotides: 3. The length of the CDR3 is 16 residues. The germline CDR1 and CDR2 sequences are SGHAT and FQNNGV. In nucleotides, the CDR3 is TGTGCCAGCAGCTTAGACGGGACTAGCGGGAGGGGTGAGCAGTACTTC. Protein: CASSLDGTSGRGEQYF.

The J gene is TRBJ2-1, the V gene TRBV7-3, with D perhaps TRBD2 (6 bases). The CDR3 is 18 amino acids. V gave up 4 bases and J gave up 0 bases, with 19 bases separating them. CDR1 is SGHTA, CDR2 FQGTGA, per germline. The CDR3 nucleotides are TGTGCCAGCAGCTCCCTAATCGGCGGGGAAAGCTCCTACAATGAGCAGTTCTTC. Its protein is CASSSLIGGESSYNEQFF.

This clonotype was found a few times. This chain uses TRBV3-1 with TRBJ1-1; D is possibly TRBD1 (5 bases). CDR1 and CDR2 from the germline V gene are LGHDT and YNNKEL (reference sequence). With 4 bases removed from V and 4 bases from J, the gap between germline ends came to 19 bases. The CDR3 is made up of 16 amino acids. The CDR3 DNA sequence: TGTGCCAGCAGCCCGCCCCAGGGATGGAGGATCACTGAAGCTTTCTTT. Residues: CASSPPQGWRITEAFF.

This clonotype has a handful of counts. The chain employs TRBV6-1 and TRBJ1-5, with unresolved D. V dropped 5 bases and J dropped 4 bases, with 6 bases sitting between them. This CDR3 region has 12 residues. CDR1 is MNHNS and CDR2 is SASEGT in the germline V gene. The CDR3 DNA reads as TGTGCCAGCAGTCGAACGAATCAGCCCCAGCATTTT. Translating gives CASSRTNQPQHF.

The chain uses TRBV7-9 and TRBJ2-7; TRBD2 aligns across 8 bases. V lost 5 bases, J lost 3 bases, and 9 bases stayed unmatched. CDR3 length equals 15 residues. Germline V gives CDR1 SEHNR, CDR2 FQNEAQ (reference sequence). The CDR3 nucleotides are TGTGCCAGCAGCATACCGGGACTAGGGGGCTACGAGCAGTACTTC. Translation gives CASSIPGLGGYEQYF. The complete variable domain, with remaining parts taken from reference TRBV7-9 and TRBJ2-7, reads DTGVSQNPRHKITKRGQNVTFRCDPISEHNRLYWYRQTLGQGPEFLTYFQNEAQLEKSRLLSDRFSAERPKGSFSTLEIQRTEQGDSAMYLCASSIPGLGGYEQYFGPGTRLTVT.

The chain joins TRBV15 to TRBJ2-1, with 11 bases matching TRBD2. The V and J ends lost 5 bases and 1 base, in that order; junction bases with no gene match: 13. The CDR3 runs 19 residues. Germline V CDR1 and CDR2: LNHNV, YYDKDF (reference sequence). The CDR3 region is CATSGSPGLAAASYNEQFF. CDR3 bases: TGTGCCACCAGCGGGTCCCCGGGACTAGCGGCCGCTTCCTACAATGAGCAGTTCTTC.

This sequence joins TRBV15 and TRBJ1-4, with 8 bases lining up with TRBD1. The CDR3 has 15 amino acids. Germline CDR1 and CDR2: LNHNV and YYDKDF (reference sequence). V was pared by 7 bases and J by 4 bases, with 8 bases of the junction left unmatched. The CDR3 nucleotides are TGTGCCACCACCGTAAACAGGGGGTATAATGAAAAACTGTTTTTT. This codes for CATTVNRGYNEKLFF.

This clonotype was seen more than once but under ten times. The chain has TRBV12-3 or TRBV12-4 and TRBJ2-3; D may be TRBD2 (6 bases). The CDR3 spans 15 residues. V shed 5 bases and J shed 3 bases, with 15 bases lying between them. CDR3 in amino acids: CASSPRRERTDTQYF. In DNA, the CDR3 is TGTGCCAGCAGTCCCCGCCGGGAGAGGACAGATACGCAGTATTTT.

V and J are TRBV6-1 and TRBJ2-1, with D perhaps given as TRBD1 or TRBD2 (6 bases each). CDR3 length equals 14 residues. The germline gives CDR1 MNHNS, CDR2 SASEGT. The germline V and J ends were trimmed by 5 bases and 6 bases, with 14 bases remaining between them. The CDR3 sequence is CASSKPGAVNEQFF. The CDR3 nucleotides are TGTGCCAGCAGTAAACCGGGGGCTGTCAATGAGCAGTTCTTC.